Given below is one T cell receptor (beta chain) in context. In the study's own analysis: Nucleated cell counts were estimated from reference gene primer amplification. Clones were sequenced by immunoSEQ multiplex PCR, and TCRdb holds only the in-frame ones, with some missing. D and trimming were read from the DNA, whereas the V and J calls and clone size are those reported in that table. The profile shows roughly 250,000 clones, around 83% of them singletons. This record belongs to a study of blood T cell repertoires in COVID-19. In the study overall: COVID-19 samples, acute and convalescent, were from the United States, Italy and Spain. T cells, B-cell-depleted T cells, or PBMCs supplied cDNA or gDNA.

This CDR3 spans 15 amino acids. Germline CDR1 is SEHNR and CDR2 is FQNEAQ (reference sequence). The V and J ends lost 1 base and 7 bases, in that order; junction bases with no gene match: 9. The source is a woman aged 60 to 75 with active or convalescent COVID-19. Sequences were obtained from peripheral blood. The rearrangement uses TRBV7-9 and TRBJ1-1, with 7 bases lining up with TRBD1. CDR3 residues: CASSLEGRGLNEAFF. As DNA, the CDR3 is TGTGCCAGCAGCTTAGAGGGTAGGGGGCTAAATGAAGCTTTCTTT. The whole variable domain, remainder taken from reference TRBV7-9 and TRBJ1-1, is DTGVSQNPRHKITKRGQNVTFRCDPISEHNRLYWYRQTLGQGPEFLTYFQNEAQLEKSRLLSDRFSAERPKGSFSTLEIQRTEQGDSAMYLCASSLEGRGLNEAFFGQGTRLTVV.